Following are 21 T cell receptor beta chains from one sample sequenced in a study of T cell responses to AZD1222 COVID-19 vaccine. Some clones are missing from TCRdb's copy, which holds only in-frame ones; the method was immunoSEQ multiplex PCR. The data contain some 100,000 clones, approximately 90% of them singletons. The source material was peripheral blood, sampled on day 0 of AZD1222 vaccination. The receptors were gathered from an adult in good health.

The V gene is TRBV5-1, the J gene TRBJ1-4; D not certain. The CDR3 spans 17 residues. Germline assignment: CDR1 SGHRS and CDR2 YFSETQ. V was cut by 0 bases and J by 0 bases, with 12 bases left in between. The CDR3 region has the DNA TGCGCCAGCAGCTTGGGTCAGCTCACCCCAACTAATGAAAAACTGTTTTTT. Protein sequence: CASSLGQLTPTNEKLFF.

The CDR3 DNA is TGTGCCAGTAGTAGCCTAGCGGGGGGGTACAATGAGCAGTTCTTC. Protein product: CASSSLAGGYNEQFF. The V gene is TRBV19, the J gene TRBJ2-1; TRBD2 aligns across 12 bases. This CDR3 has 15 amino acids. V lost 4 bases and J lost 4; bases outside the gene matches: 2. Germline V lookup: CDR1 LNHDA, CDR2 SQIVND (reference sequence).

This chain joins TRBV7-2 and TRBJ2-3; D call uncertain. V lost 1 base, J lost 4 bases, and 9 bases lay in between. The germline V gene encodes CDR1 SGHTA and CDR2 FQGNSA. The CDR3 consists of 14 residues. Here the CDR3 reads CASSLGRASDTQYF. As DNA, the CDR3 is TGTGCCAGCAGCTTAGGCCGGGCCTCAGATACGCAGTATTTT.

This clone was seen a few times. The chain carries TRBV7-9 and TRBJ1-5, with TRBD1 matching 8 bases. V lost 1 base to trimming and J lost 7 bases; unmatched junction nucleotides: 12. Germline values: CDR1 SEHNR, CDR2 FQNEAQ (reference sequence). The CDR3 spans 17 residues. The CDR3 DNA reads TGTGCCAGCAGCTTAGGGTCGGCAGGGGGCTTCGGACAGCCCCAGCATTTT. This gives the protein CASSLGSAGGFGQPQHF.

The CDR3 bases are TGCGCCAGCACCAGCTTACGTGAGACCCAGTACTTC. This sequence encodes CASTSLRETQYF. This chain connects TRBV5-1 to TRBJ2-5; D is unresolved. Germline lookup yields CDR1 SGHRS and CDR2 YFSETQ. The CDR3 sequence is 12 residues long. V shed 6 bases and J shed 5 bases, with 11 bases lying between them.

The rearrangement joins TRBV18 to TRBJ1-3; unclear D gene. The CDR3 has 14 residues. V shed 3 bases and J shed 0 bases, with 6 bases lying between them. Germline V gene data show CDR1 as KGHSH and CDR2 as LQKENI. Here the CDR3 DNA reads TGTGCCAGCTCACCGGGGAGCTCTGGAAACACCATATATTTT. Encoded protein: CASSPGSSGNTIYF.

V is TRBV6-5 and J is TRBJ1-2, with 8 bases matching TRBD1. Germline CDR1 MNHEY, CDR2 SVGAGI. V lost 6 bases to trimming and J lost 5 bases; unmatched junction nucleotides: 11. The CDR3 length is 15 residues. CDR3 sequence (DNA): TGTGCCAGCAGCTCTACCGGACAGGGCGTTTATGGCTACACCTTC. Its translation: CASSSTGQGVYGYTF.

This chain links TRBV30 with TRBJ2-2; 8 bases are a match to TRBD2. V trimming: 2 bases; J trimming: 5 bases; junction bases outside the gene matches: 7. Germline V gene sequence: CDR1 GTSNPN, CDR2 SVGIG (reference sequence). The CDR3 sequence is 15 residues long. The CDR3 region is CAWSKGLEGTGELFF. CDR3 sequence (DNA): TGTGCCTGGAGTAAGGGACTAGAGGGGACCGGGGAGCTGTTTTTT.

V usage is TRBV5-1 and J usage is TRBJ2-5; possibly TRBD1 for D (6 bases). The germline V and J ends were trimmed by 4 bases and 2 bases, with 12 bases remaining between them. Looked up from germline, CDR1 is SGHRS and CDR2 is YFSETQ. This CDR3 spans 14 amino acids. The CDR3 sequence: CASSSGQIQETQYF. Here the CDR3 DNA reads TGCGCCAGCAGCAGTGGACAGATTCAAGAGACCCAGTACTTC.

The chain has TRBV2 and TRBJ1-2; 11 bases align to TRBD1. V lost 4 bases and J lost 9; bases outside the gene matches: 10. The V gene's germline CDR1 is SNHLY and CDR2 FYNNEI. The CDR3 consists of 15 residues. The CDR3 nucleotides are TGTGCCAGCAGTGTAGGGACAGGGGGGCCGAGGAGCTACACCTTC. This encodes CASSVGTGGPRSYTF. Full variable domain (missing parts from reference TRBV2 and TRBJ1-2): EPEVTQTPSHQVTQMGQEVILRCVPISNHLYFYWYRQILGQKVEFLVSFYNNEISEKSEIFDDQFSVERPDGSNFTLKIRSTKLEDSAMYFCASSVGTGGPRSYTFGSGTRLTVV.

This chain uses TRBV19 with TRBJ1-5; D call uncertain. This CDR3 is built from 15 residues. The germline CDR1 and CDR2 sequences are LNHDA and SQIVND (reference sequence). The V end lost 5 bases, the J end lost 5 bases, and 16 bases lay between the germline ends. The CDR3 coding sequence is TGTGCCAGTAGTTCGAGCCAAGGGCGATATCAGCCCCAGCATTTT. This encodes CASSSSQGRYQPQHF.

The sample holds a few counts of this clone. The chain is built from TRBV18 and TRBJ1-1, with 8 bases fitting TRBD1. With 5 bases clipped from V and 1 base from J, the junction kept 6 bases outside the gene matches. The germline CDR1 and CDR2 sequences are KGHSH and LQKENI. CDR3 length: 15 amino acids. The CDR3 loop is CASSAGQGGNTEAFF. The CDR3 DNA reads as TGTGCCAGCTCAGCTGGACAGGGCGGGAACACTGAAGCTTTCTTT.

This clone turned up a few times. The sample carries other DNA sequences with the same CDR3. The chain is built from TRBV11-2 and TRBJ1-2; 10 nucleotides match TRBD1. Trimming cost V 3 bases and J 6 bases; bases outside gene matches: 1. The CDR3 is 13 amino acids. The germline V gene has CDR1 SGHAT and CDR2 FQNNGV. CDR3 coding DNA: TGTGCCAGCAGCTTGGGGACAGGGGATGGCTACACCTTC. This gives the protein CASSLGTGDGYTF. Supplemented by reference TRBV11-2 and TRBJ1-2, the full variable domain reads EAGVAQSPRYKIIEKRQSVAFWCNPISGHATLYWYQQILGQGPKLLIQFQNNGVVDDSQLPKDRFSAERLKGVDSTLKIQPAKLEDSAVYLCASSLGTGDGYTFGSGTRLTVV.

The chain uses TRBV6-5 and TRBJ2-7; 8 bases match TRBD2. Germline assignment: CDR1 MNHEY and CDR2 SVGAGI. The CDR3 sequence is 15 residues long. V lost 6 bases to trimming and J lost 5 bases; unmatched junction nucleotides: 12. The CDR3 nucleotides read TGTGCCAGCAGCAGCTCCGGGACTAGGTCCCACGAGCAGTACTTC. This gives the protein CASSSSGTRSHEQYF.

CDR3 sequence: CASSVAARLNEQFF. The CDR3 DNA follows: TGTGCCAGTAGTGTGGCCGCGCGCCTGAATGAGCAGTTCTTC. This chain connects TRBV19 to TRBJ2-1, with D unclear. The CDR3 loop spans 14 amino acids. The germline V and J ends were trimmed by 5 bases and 7 bases, with 15 bases remaining between them. The germline V gene encodes CDR1 LNHDA and CDR2 SQIVND (reference sequence). Full variable domain (outside the CDR3, taken from reference TRBV19 and TRBJ2-1): DGGITQSPKYLFRKEGQNVTLSCEQNLNHDAMYWYRQDPGQGLRLIYYSQIVNDFQKGDIAEGYSVSREKKESFPLTVTSAQKNPTAFYLCASSVAARLNEQFFGPGTRLTVL.

The V call is TRBV3-1 (or the pseudogene TRBV3-2), the J call TRBJ2-2, with TRBD1 matching 9 bases. This CDR3 has 15 residues. Trimming at V came to 6 bases and at J to 5 bases, leaving 7 bases not matched to a gene. Looked up from germline, CDR1 is LGHDT and CDR2 is YNNKEL (reference sequence). CDR3: CASSQTGGRTGELFF. The CDR3 coding sequence is TGTGCCAGCAGTCAGACAGGGGGTCGAACCGGGGAGCTGTTTTTT.

V is TRBV29-1 and J is TRBJ1-1; D gene uncertain. With 7 bases removed from V and 1 base from J, the gap between germline ends came to 10 bases. Germline CDR1 reads SQVTM; CDR2 reads ANQGSEA. The CDR3 has 12 residues. The CDR3 loop is CSGRRENTEAFF. The CDR3 nucleotides are TGCAGCGGGCGACGGGAGAACACTGAAGCTTTCTTT.

Only a few counts were recorded for this clone. This chain uses TRBV19 with TRBJ2-7; 7 nucleotides line up with TRBD2. J gave up 3 bases and V 3 bases, and 8 bases lay outside the gene matches. CDR3 length: 15 residues. Germline-derived CDR1 and CDR2 are LNHDA and SQIVND (reference sequence). Written as DNA, the CDR3 is TGTGCCAGTAGTATTGTAGCTAGCGGAAGCTACGAGCAGTACTTC. Its protein product is CASSIVASGSYEQYF.

The chain couples TRBV6-1 to TRBJ1-2; tentative D call: TRBD1 (5 bases). Germline CDR1 is MNHNS and CDR2 is SASEGT. The CDR3 loop spans 13 amino acids. V was trimmed by 3 bases and J by 5 bases, leaving 10 bases between them. CDR3 DNA: TGTGCCAGCAGTGACCTCCAGGGTTATGGCTACACCTTC. Protein: CASSDLQGYGYTF.

The gene calls are TRBV11-3 and TRBJ2-2; D unclear. V lost 5 bases, J lost 6 bases, and 13 bases lay in between. The CDR3 covers 14 residues. Germline CDR1 reads SGHNT; CDR2 reads YENEEA. The CDR3 spells CASSPPSRAGELFF. The CDR3 DNA reads TGTGCCAGCAGCCCACCGTCTAGGGCCGGGGAGCTGTTTTTT.

The chain's CDR3 is CASTDRGSGNTIYF. For the CDR3, the DNA is TGTGCCAGTACCGACAGGGGGTCGGGAAACACCATATATTTT. The chain uses TRBV19 and TRBJ1-3, with 9 bases matching TRBD1. The CDR3 is made up of 14 amino acids. The junction had 5 bases not matched to a gene; V was cut back by 7 bases and J by 4 bases. The germline V gene encodes CDR1 LNHDA and CDR2 SQIVND (reference sequence).